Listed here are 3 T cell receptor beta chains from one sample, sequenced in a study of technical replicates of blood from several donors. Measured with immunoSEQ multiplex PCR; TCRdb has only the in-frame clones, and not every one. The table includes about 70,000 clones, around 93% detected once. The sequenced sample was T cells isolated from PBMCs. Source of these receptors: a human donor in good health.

As DNA, the CDR3 is TGTGCCAGCTCACCGTTGCAGGGGGCCGGGGCCAACGTCCTGACTTTC. Protein product: CASSPLQGAGANVLTF. The gene calls are TRBV18 and TRBJ2-6, with 8 bases fitting TRBD1. Germline trimming cut 3 bases from V and 4 bases from J; bases unmatched to any gene: 5. The CDR3 runs 16 residues. Germline CDR1 and CDR2: KGHSH and LQKENI.

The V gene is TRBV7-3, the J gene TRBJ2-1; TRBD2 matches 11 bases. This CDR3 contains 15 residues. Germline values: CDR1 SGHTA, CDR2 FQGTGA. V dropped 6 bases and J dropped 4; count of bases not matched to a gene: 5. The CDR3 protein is CASSSTSGGYNEQFF. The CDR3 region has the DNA TGTGCCAGCAGTAGTACTAGCGGGGGTTACAATGAGCAGTTCTTC. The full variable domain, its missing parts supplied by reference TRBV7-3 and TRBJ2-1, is GAGVSQTPSNKVTEKGKYVELRCDPISGHTALYWYRQSLGQGPEFLIYFQGTGAADDSGLPNDRFFAVRPEGSVSTLKIQRTERGDSAVYLCASSSTSGGYNEQFFGPGTRLTVL.

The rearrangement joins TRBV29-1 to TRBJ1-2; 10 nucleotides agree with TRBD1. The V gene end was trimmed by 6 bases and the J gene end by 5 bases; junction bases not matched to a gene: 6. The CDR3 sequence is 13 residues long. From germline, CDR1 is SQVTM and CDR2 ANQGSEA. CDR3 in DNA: TGCAGCGTGCGGGACAGGGGAACTTATGGCTACACCTTC. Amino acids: CSVRDRGTYGYTF.